Shown below are 12 T cell receptor beta chains from a single sample sequenced in a study of blood T cell repertoires in COVID-19. Assay: immunoSEQ multiplex PCR; the TCRdb copy retains only in-frame clones and omits some. Among about 310,000 clones, around 87% were seen once, and the ten largest hold around 8%. Material: peripheral blood. Source of these receptors: a woman aged 45-60 years who had recovered from COVID-19.

CDR3 region: CASSETQGSSPLHF. CDR3 coding DNA: TGTGCCAGCAGTGAAACACAGGGGAGTTCACCCCTCCACTTT. This chain uses TRBV2 with TRBJ1-6, with 7 bases lining up with TRBD1. V shed 2 bases and J 9 bases; nucleotides not matched to a gene: 4. This CDR3 comprises 14 residues. The germline gives CDR1 SNHLY, CDR2 FYNNEI. The whole variable domain, filled in from reference TRBV2 and TRBJ1-6, reads EPEVTQTPSHQVTQMGQEVILRCVPISNHLYFYWYRQILGQKVEFLVSFYNNEISEKSEIFDDQFSVERPDGSNFTLKIRSTKLEDSAMYFCASSETQGSSPLHFGNGTRLTVT.

The rearrangement uses TRBV7-2 and TRBJ2-5, with a tentative D call TRBD2 (6 bases). V was trimmed by 1 base and J by 5 bases, leaving 14 bases between them. The CDR3 runs 15 residues. CDR1 SGHTA and CDR2 FQGNSA come from the germline V gene. The CDR3 DNA sequence: TGTGCCAGCAGCTTAGGGGCTCGGGGGAGGGAGACCCAGTACTTC. Translation gives CASSLGARGRETQYF.

The chain couples TRBV6-5 to TRBJ1-4; the D is unclear. Germline lookup yields CDR1 MNHEY and CDR2 SVGAGI. The CDR3 extends over 13 amino acids. V was clipped by 6 bases and J by 5 bases, with 10 bases between them. This CDR3 reads CASRRSGNEKLFF. The CDR3 coding sequence is TGTGCCAGCAGACGCTCGGGGAATGAAAAACTGTTTTTT.

This clone was counted once. The same CDR3 is also encoded by other DNA sequences in this sample. V gene TRBV15 combines with J gene TRBJ1-3; D perhaps matches TRBD1 (5 bases). The germline V and J ends were trimmed by 0 bases and 1 base, with 7 bases remaining between them. The germline V gene encodes CDR1 LNHNV and CDR2 YYDKDF (reference sequence). This CDR3 contains 15 residues. The CDR3 region has the DNA TGTGCCACCAGCAGAGATAGGGGTTCTGGAAACACCATATATTTT. Its protein product is CATSRDRGSGNTIYF.

This CDR3 reads CASSPAGRGLYEQYF. Here the CDR3 DNA reads TGTGCCAGCAGTCCCGCGGGAAGGGGGCTCTACGAGCAGTACTTC. The genes are TRBV7-9 and TRBJ2-7; weak D call: TRBD1 (7 bases). Trimming stripped 6 bases from V and 3 bases from J, with 18 bases between. The CDR3 has 15 amino acids. Germline CDR1 is SEHNR and CDR2 is FQNEAQ (reference sequence). Full variable domain (outside the CDR3, taken from reference TRBV7-9 and TRBJ2-7): DTGVSQNPRHKITKRGQNVTFRCDPISEHNRLYWYRQTLGQGPEFLTYFQNEAQLEKSRLLSDRFSAERPKGSFSTLEIQRTEQGDSAMYLCASSPAGRGLYEQYFGPGTRLTVT.

This chain uses TRBV7-2 with TRBJ2-1; D is ambiguous. The CDR3 runs to 14 residues. Trimming removed 3 bases at V and 6 bases at J, with 12 bases between. Germline V gene data show CDR1 as SGHTA and CDR2 as FQGNSA. The CDR3 region has the DNA TGTGCCAGCAGCTTGTGGTCCCAGATCAATGAGCAGTTCTTC. It encodes CASSLWSQINEQFF.

The chain couples TRBV7-2 to TRBJ2-5, with a possible D match to TRBD1 (6 bases). V was pared by 5 bases and J by 4 bases, with 14 bases between. The CDR3 has 14 amino acids. Germline V gene sequence: CDR1 SGHTA, CDR2 FQGNSA. The CDR3: CASSLGQWGETQYF. CDR3 sequence (DNA): TGTGCCAGCAGCCTCGGACAGTGGGGAGAGACCCAGTACTTC.

This clone has a handful of counts. The gene calls are TRBV19 and TRBJ1-3, with D unclear. V lost 3 bases and J 0 bases, leaving 9 bases between the germline ends. CDR1 LNHDA and CDR2 SQIVND come from the germline V gene (reference sequence). This CDR3 has 15 residues. CDR3 loop: CASSILIGSGNTIYF. The CDR3, as DNA: TGTGCCAGTAGTATCCTAATTGGCTCTGGAAACACCATATATTTT.

This chain uses TRBV21-1 with TRBJ2-2; the table's D call of TRBD2 was not tested on the DNA. TRBV21-1 is a pseudogene segment. The CDR3 loop spans 17 amino acids. The CDR3 reads CASSDFLLAPNTGELFF. The CDR3, as DNA: TGTGCCAGCAGCGACTTCTTACTAGCCCCGAACACCGGGGAGCTGTTTTTT.

J is TRBJ2-1 and V is TRBV5-1; TRBD2 matches at 7 bases. The CDR3 covers 14 residues. The V segment lost 4 bases and the J segment 7 bases; nucleotides outside the gene matches: 8. Germline V CDR1 and CDR2: SGHRS, YFSETQ. The CDR3 loop reads CASSTGPGGNEQFF. CDR3 in DNA: TGCGCCAGCAGCACCGGACCCGGGGGGAATGAGCAGTTCTTC.

The CDR3 DNA reads as TGCAGCGCCGGGGACAGGGCAGATGCTTTCTTT. Translation: CSAGDRADAFF. This chain links TRBV29-1 with TRBJ1-1; 9 nucleotides match TRBD1. The CDR3 length is 11 residues. The germline V gene encodes CDR1 SQVTM and CDR2 ANQGSEA. V gave up 7 bases and J gave up 11 bases; unmatched junction bases: 8.

The V and J genes are TRBV12-3 or TRBV12-4 and TRBJ1-1; TRBD1 agrees at 8 bases. This CDR3 comprises 13 residues. The junction had 2 bases not matched to a gene; V was cut back by 3 bases and J by 5 bases. Here the CDR3 DNA reads TGTGCCAGCAGTTTGACAGGGGAGACTGAAGCTTTCTTT. Protein: CASSLTGETEAFF.